This TCR beta chain was observed in a study of blood T cells in healthy people across ages. Findings of the study overall: Donors of long life had a larger count of naive CD4+ cells and greater diversity than aged donors.

Healthy Russian Caucasian donors spanned ages about 6 to 100 years. A minimum of 6 million PBMCs was isolated per sample. Combining a sample-barcoded 5' primer with a J-beta primer mix, a second PCR ran for roughly 6 to 11 cycles. One entry per CDR3 protein results from TCRdb running MiXCR on the 5' RACE reads. Of under 1 million distinct CDR3 sequences in the sample, roughly 44% are singletons; the top ten hold approximately 20%. With 5 bases clipped from V and 4 bases from J, the junction kept 9 bases outside the gene matches. The CDR3 spans 15 residues. Per germline, CDR1 LNHDA and CDR2 SQIVND (reference sequence). With regard to this clonotype: Its antigen is not identified.

The source material was blood. The sequence derives from a man in his sixties in good health. V is TRBV19 and J is TRBJ2-5; TRBD1 matches 8 bases. Written as DNA, the CDR3 is TGTGCCAGTAGTTCTAACAGGGGGTCCGGAGAGACCCAGTACTTC. Its translation: CASSSNRGSGETQYF.